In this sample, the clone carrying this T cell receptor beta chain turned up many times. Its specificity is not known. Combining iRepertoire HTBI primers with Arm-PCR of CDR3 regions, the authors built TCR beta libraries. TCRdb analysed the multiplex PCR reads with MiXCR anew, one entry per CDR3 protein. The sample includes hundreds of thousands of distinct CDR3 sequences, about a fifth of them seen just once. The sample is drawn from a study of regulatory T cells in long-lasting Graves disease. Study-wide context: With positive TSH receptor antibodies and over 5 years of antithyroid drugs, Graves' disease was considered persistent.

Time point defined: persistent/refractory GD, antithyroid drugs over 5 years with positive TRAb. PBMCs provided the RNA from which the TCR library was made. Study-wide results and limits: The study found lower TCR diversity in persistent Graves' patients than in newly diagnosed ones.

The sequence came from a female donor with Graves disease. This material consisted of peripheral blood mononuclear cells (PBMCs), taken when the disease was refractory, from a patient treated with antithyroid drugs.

The CDR3 DNA is TGTGCCAGCAGTCAGAATCAGGGATCTAATGAAAAACTGTTTTTT. It codes for CASSQNQGSNEKLFF. The chain has TRBV28 and TRBJ1-4; weak D call: TRBD1 (5 bases). Per the germline V gene, CDR1 is MDHEN and CDR2 is SYDVKM. Trimming took off 5 bases at V and 3 bases at J, with 13 bases between the two ends. The CDR3 has 15 residues. The variable domain in full, completed from reference TRBV28 and TRBJ1-4, reads DVKVTQSSRYLVKRTGEKVFLECVQDMDHENMFWYRQDPGLGLRLIYFSYDVKMKEKGDIPEGYSVSREKKERFSLILESASTNQTSMYLCASSQNQGSNEKLFFGSGTQLSVL.